The TCR beta chain described here comes from a study of OX40 agonist ivuxolimab in advanced cancers. Turning to the study itself: Patients achieving partial responses numbered three: one hepatocellular carcinoma case and two cutaneous melanoma cases.

Points from the study as a whole: At 0.1 to 3.0 mg/kg and by week 6, clonal expansion occurred in CD4+ and CD8+ blood T cells.

Regarding this clone: Its target is not known.

Profiled with immunoSEQ multiplex PCR; TCRdb holds only in-frame clones, not every one. Of 25,000 to 35,000 clones listed, approximately 84% are singletons. Germline V gene data show CDR1 as MNHEY and CDR2 as SVGAGI. This CDR3 has 14 residues. Trimming took 0 bases from V and 6 from J, leaving 8 bases between them. The chain employs TRBV6-5 and TRBJ2-2; D may correspond to TRBD1 or TRBD2 (6 bases each). The TCR comes from an adult with an advanced solid tumor such as melanoma, head and neck, liver or kidney cancer. The sample consisted of CD4+ or CD8+ T cells sorted from blood, taken in a trial of the OX40 agonist ivuxolimab. The CDR3 sequence: CASSYSGGPGELFF. The CDR3 region has the DNA TGTGCCAGCAGTTACTCGGGGGGCCCCGGGGAGCTGTTTTTT.